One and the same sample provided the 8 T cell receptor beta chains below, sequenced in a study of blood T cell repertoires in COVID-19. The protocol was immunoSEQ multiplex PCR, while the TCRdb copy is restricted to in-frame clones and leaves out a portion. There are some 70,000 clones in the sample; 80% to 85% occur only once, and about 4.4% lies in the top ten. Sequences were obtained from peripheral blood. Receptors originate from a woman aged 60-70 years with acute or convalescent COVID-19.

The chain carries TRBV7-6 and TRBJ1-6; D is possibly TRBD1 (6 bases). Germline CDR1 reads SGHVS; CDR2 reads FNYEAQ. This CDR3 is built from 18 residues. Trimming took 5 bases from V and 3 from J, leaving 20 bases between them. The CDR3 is CASSLVAPQGHYNSPLHF. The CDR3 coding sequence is TGTGCCAGCAGCCTGGTGGCCCCACAGGGCCACTATAATTCACCCCTCCACTTT.

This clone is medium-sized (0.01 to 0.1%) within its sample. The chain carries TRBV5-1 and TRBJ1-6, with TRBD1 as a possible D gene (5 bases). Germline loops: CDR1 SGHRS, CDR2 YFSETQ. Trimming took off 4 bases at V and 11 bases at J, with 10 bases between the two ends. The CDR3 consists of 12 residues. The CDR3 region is CASSRTTPPLHF. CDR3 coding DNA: TGCGCCAGCAGCCGGACAACCCCACCCCTCCACTTT.

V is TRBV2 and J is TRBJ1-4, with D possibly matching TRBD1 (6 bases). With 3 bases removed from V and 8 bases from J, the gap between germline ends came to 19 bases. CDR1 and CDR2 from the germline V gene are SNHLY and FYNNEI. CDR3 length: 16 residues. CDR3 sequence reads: CASSEGARGVGEKLFF. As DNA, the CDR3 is TGTGCCAGCAGTGAGGGGGCCAGGGGAGTCGGGGAAAAACTGTTTTTT.

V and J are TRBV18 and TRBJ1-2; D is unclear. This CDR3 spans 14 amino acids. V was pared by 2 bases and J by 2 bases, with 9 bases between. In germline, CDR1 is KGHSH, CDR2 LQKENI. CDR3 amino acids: CASSPSDKNYGYTF. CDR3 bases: TGTGCCAGCTCACCATCAGACAAGAACTATGGCTACACCTTC.

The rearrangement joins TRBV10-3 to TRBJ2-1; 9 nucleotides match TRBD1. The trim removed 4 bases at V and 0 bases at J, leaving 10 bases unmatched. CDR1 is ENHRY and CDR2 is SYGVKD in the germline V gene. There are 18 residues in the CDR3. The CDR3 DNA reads TGTGCCATCAGTGCCTCCTTGGGACAGGGAAACTCCTACAATGAGCAGTTCTTC. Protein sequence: CAISASLGQGNSYNEQFF.

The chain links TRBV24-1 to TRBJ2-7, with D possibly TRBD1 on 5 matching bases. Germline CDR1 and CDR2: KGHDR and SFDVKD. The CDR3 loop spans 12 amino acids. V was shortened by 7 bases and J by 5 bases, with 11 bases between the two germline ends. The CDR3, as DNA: TGTGCCACCAGAGGGGTAAACGACGAGCAGTACTTC. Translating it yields CATRGVNDEQYF.

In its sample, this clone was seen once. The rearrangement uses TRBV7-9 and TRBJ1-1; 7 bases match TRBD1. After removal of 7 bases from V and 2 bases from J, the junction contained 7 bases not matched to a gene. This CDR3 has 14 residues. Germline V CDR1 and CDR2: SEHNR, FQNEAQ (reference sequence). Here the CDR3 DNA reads TGTGCCAGCAACCGAGGGACAGATAACACTGAAGCTTTCTTT. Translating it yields CASNRGTDNTEAFF.

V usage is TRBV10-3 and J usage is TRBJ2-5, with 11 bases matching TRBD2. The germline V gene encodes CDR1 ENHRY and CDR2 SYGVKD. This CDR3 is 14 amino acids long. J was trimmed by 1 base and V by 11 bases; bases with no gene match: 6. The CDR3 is CASLAGELQETQYF. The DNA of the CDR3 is TGTGCCTCACTAGCGGGGGAGCTCCAAGAGACCCAGTACTTC.